The rows below give T cell receptor beta chains drawn from one sample of a study of blood T cell repertoires in COVID-19. Assay used: immunoSEQ multiplex PCR; TCRdb lists only in-frame clones, some missing. The sample consists of about 350,000 clones, 85% to 90% of them appearing once. Specimen: PBMCs or T cells enriched from blood (not recorded which). Source of these receptors: a woman aged 25 to 39 who had been exposed to COVID-19. Each CDR3 is given with its conserved first and last residue. D genes are given only for firm matches. Size tells how often a clone was seen (once, few, many) or the class of an expanded clone, and some rows leave it out.

TRBJ2-7,13,.,TRBV18,.,TGTGCCAGCACCCCACAGCATACCTACGAGCAGTACTTC,CASTPQHTYEQYF
TRBJ2-1,16,TRBD2,TRBV7-3,.,TGTGCCAGCAGCCCCCTTGGGACTAGCTTCGGCGATGAGCAGTTCTTC,CASSPLGTSFGDEQFF
TRBJ2-5,15,TRBD2,TRBV27,.,TGTGCCAGCAGTCGACAGGCGGGGGGCCAAGAGACCCAGTACTTC,CASSRQAGGQETQYF
TRBJ2-5,19,TRBD2,TRBV5-1,.,TGCGCCAGCAGCTTTTCCACGACTAGCGGGATTGGGGGACAAGAGACCCAGTACTTC,CASSFSTTSGIGGQETQYF
TRBJ1-2,14,.,TRBV7-8,.,TGTGCCAGCAGCTTGGGGGACAAAAACTATGGCTACACCTTC,CASSLGDKNYGYTF
TRBJ2-1,13,TRBD2,TRBV10-1,.,TGCGCCAGCAGTGATAGGCTAGCGGGAGGGACGTTCTTC,CASSDRLAGGTFF
TRBJ1-4,13,TRBD1,TRBV10-3,once,TGTGCCACCGGGACAGGGGGCGATGAAAAACTGTTTTTT,CATGTGGDEKLFF
TRBJ2-5,19,TRBD2,TRBV28,.,TGTGCCAGCAGTTATCTAGGGACTAGCGGGAGTTTCCACCAAGAGACCCAGTACTTC,CASSYLGTSGSFHQETQYF
TRBJ1-3,16,.,TRBV27,.,TGTGCCAGCAGTTTAGGGGCTGCCGGCTCTGGAAACACCATATATTTT,CASSLGAAGSGNTIYF
TRBJ2-4,13,TRBD1,TRBV2,.,TGTGCCTCCCTCGGGACAGGGGAGGCCATTCAGTACTTC,CASLGTGEAIQYF
TRBJ1-2,15,.,TRBV9,few,TGTGCCAGCAGCGTAGCCCAGGAATTCAACTATGGCTACACCTTC,CASSVAQEFNYGYTF
TRBJ1-2,16,.,TRBV7-9,.,TGTGCCAGCAGCTTACCCGTGGTCCGGGACTCCTATGGCTACACCTTC,CASSLPVVRDSYGYTF
TRBJ2-7,15,TRBD1,TRBV27,.,TGTGCCAGCAGTTTTTTGCGGACAGGACACTACGAGCAGTACTTC,CASSFLRTGHYEQYF
TRBJ2-7,13,TRBD2,TRBV5-1,.,TGCGCCAGCAGACCGGGGGGTACCCACGAGCAGTACTTC,CASRPGGTHEQYF
TRBJ2-7,13,.,TRBV6-5,.,TGTGCCAGCACAGGACAGACTTACTACGAGCAGTACTTC,CASTGQTYYEQYF
TRBJ2-5,16,TRBD2,TRBV11-2,.,TGTGCCAGCAGCTTATACGCGGGAGGCTGGTGGGAGACCCAGTACTTC,CASSLYAGGWWETQYF
TRBJ1-2,15,TRBD1,TRBV10-2,.,TGCGCCAGCACCCTTGGGGGACAGGGGGCATCTGGCTACACCTTC,CASTLGGQGASGYTF
TRBJ1-5,14,TRBD1,TRBV5-1,once,TGCGCCAGCAGCTTGGGGCAGGGGGATCAGCCCCAGCATTTT,CASSLGQGDQPQHF
TRBJ1-1,14,TRBD1,TRBV27,.,TGTGCCAGCAGCTACAGGGGAATGAACACTGAAGCTTTCTTT,CASSYRGMNTEAFF
TRBJ1-1,12,TRBD1,TRBV29-1,.,TGCAGCGTTGTAACAGGGGTCACTGAAGCTTTCTTT,CSVVTGVTEAFF
TRBJ2-3,15,.,TRBV6-6,.,TGTGCCAGCAGTTCAGAGGGTGGAGGGACAGATACGCAGTATTTT,CASSSEGGGTDTQYF
TRBJ2-7,14,TRBD1,TRBV5-1,.,TGCGCCAGCAGCTCGGCAGGGGGTAGTTACGAGCAGTACTTC,CASSSAGGSYEQYF
TRBJ2-2,15,.,TRBV6-5,.,TGTGCCAGCAGTTTACAGGGGGGGCTGCGGCGGGAGCTGTTTTTT,CASSLQGGLRRELFF
TRBJ2-3,16,.,TRBV5-6,.,TGTGCCAGCAGCTTGATTGGGGACATCAGCACAGATACGCAGTATTTT,CASSLIGDISTDTQYF
TRBJ1-2,16,TRBD1,TRBV5-4,.,TGTGCCAGCCTTTCCGGAGGGACAGCCGCTGCGCGGGGCTACACCTTC,CASLSGGTAAARGYTF
TRBJ1-2,14,.,TRBV6-1,.,TGTGCCAGCAGTGAAATGGAGGGGCTGGTTGGCTACACCTTC,CASSEMEGLVGYTF
TRBJ1-5,18,TRBD1,TRBV11-3,once,TGTGCCAGCAGCGTTATCAAGGGACAGCGAAATAGCAATCAGCCCCAGCATTTT,CASSVIKGQRNSNQPQHF
TRBJ2-7,14,.,TRBV5-6,.,TGTGCCAGCAGCTTTTGGGGCAGACCGTCCGTGCAGTACTTC,CASSFWGRPSVQYF
TRBJ2-7,17,.,TRBV28,few,TGTGCCAGTTGGGAGCTACCGAAAGGGACTGATTCCTACGAGCAGTACTTC,CASWELPKGTDSYEQYF
TRBJ2-7,14,TRBD1,TRBV7-9,.,TGTGCCAGCAGTGACCCGGGACAGCGGTACGAGCAGTACTTC,CASSDPGQRYEQYF
TRBJ1-4,16,.,TRBV27,.,TGTGCCAGCAGTTCCTCAGACACTTCAGGTGAGGAAAAACTGTTTTTT,CASSSSDTSGEEKLFF
TRBJ1-5,14,TRBD1,TRBV2,once,TGTGCCGGGTCCCCAGGGGGGTTCAATCAGCCCCAGCATTTT,CAGSPGGFNQPQHF
TRBJ1-2,13,TRBD1,TRBV9,.,TGTGCCAGCAGCGCCGACAGGGCCTATGGCTACACCTTC,CASSADRAYGYTF
TRBJ2-4,17,.,TRBV5-4,.,TGTGCCAGCAGCTTTAGGGCAAGGGTGCGGGAAGAAAACATTCAGTACTTC,CASSFRARVREENIQYF
TRBJ1-3,15,TRBD1,TRBV6-2/TRBV6-3,once,TGTGCCAGCAGCAACGCTTGGGACAGTGGGAACACCATATATTTT,CASSNAWDSGNTIYF
TRBJ2-7,16,TRBD2,TRBV7-6,once,TGTGCCAGCAGCCCCACCACCGGGAGGGGTGGCTACGAGCAGTACTTC,CASSPTTGRGGYEQYF
TRBJ1-5,17,.,TRBV6-1,.,TGTGCCAGCAGTGAAGCGGTAGGGGGTGGAAGCAATCAGCCCCAGCATTTT,CASSEAVGGGSNQPQHF
TRBJ2-5,14,.,TRBV5-5,.,TGTGCCAGCAGCTTGGGTACAGGGCGAGAGACCCAGTACTTC,CASSLGTGRETQYF
TRBJ2-7,15,TRBD1,TRBV24-1,.,TGTGCCACCAGTGATCGGACAGGGGCGGGATACGAGCAGTACTTC,CATSDRTGAGYEQYF
TRBJ2-7,16,TRBD1,TRBV10-1,few,TGCGCCAGCAGTGAGCCCGCCGGGACAGCCACCTACGAGCAGTACTTC,CASSEPAGTATYEQYF
TRBJ2-7,14,TRBD2,TRBV20-1,.,TGCAGTGCTAGTCGTCTAGCGGGAGCCTACGAGCAGTACTTC,CSASRLAGAYEQYF
TRBJ2-3,15,TRBD2,TRBV27,.,TGTGCCAGCAGTTTCAGCGGGAGGGACACAGATACGCAGTATTTT,CASSFSGRDTDTQYF
TRBJ1-5,13,TRBD1,TRBV19,.,TGTGCCGGACCTGACAGGGGCAATCAGCCCCAGCATTTT,CAGPDRGNQPQHF
TRBJ1-1,14,TRBD1,TRBV27,.,TGTGCCAGCATGCTCAGGGGGTATTACACTGAAGCTTTCTTT,CASMLRGYYTEAFF
TRBJ1-3,14,TRBD1,TRBV19,.,TGTGCCAGTAGTTGGACAGGGGACGGAAACACCATATATTTT,CASSWTGDGNTIYF